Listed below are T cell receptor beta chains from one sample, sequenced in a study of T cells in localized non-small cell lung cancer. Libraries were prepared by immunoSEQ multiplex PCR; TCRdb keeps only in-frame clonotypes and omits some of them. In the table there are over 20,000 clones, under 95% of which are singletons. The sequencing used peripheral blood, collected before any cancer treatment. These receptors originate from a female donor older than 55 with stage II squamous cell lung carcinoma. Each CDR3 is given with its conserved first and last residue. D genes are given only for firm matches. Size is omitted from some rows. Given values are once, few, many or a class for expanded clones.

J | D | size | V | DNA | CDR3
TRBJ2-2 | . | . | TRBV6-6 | TGTGCCAGCAGACAGGGCGCGAACACCGGGGAGCTGTTTTTT | CASRQGANTGELFF
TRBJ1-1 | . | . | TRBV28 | TGTGCCAGCAGTTTTTGGGGGCTTAACACTGAAGCTTTCTTT | CASSFWGLNTEAFF
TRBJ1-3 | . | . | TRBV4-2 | TGTGCCAGCGGGGCTGATGGGTCGGTTTTGGTTGGAAACACCATATATTTT | CASGADGSVLVGNTIYF
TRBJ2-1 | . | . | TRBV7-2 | TGTGCCAGCAGCACAGCTAGCGACTCCTACAATGAGCAGTTCTTC | CASSTASDSYNEQFF
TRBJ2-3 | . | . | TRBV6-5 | TGTGCCAGCAGTTACGGGGGCACGCAGTATTTT | CASSYGGTQYF
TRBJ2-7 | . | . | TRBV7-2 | TGTGCCAGCAGCCCGGGACCTTACGAGCAGTACTTC | CASSPGPYEQYF
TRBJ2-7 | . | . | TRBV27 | TGTGCCAGCAGTTTGGCAACGGGACTCACTGACGAGCAGTACTTC | CASSLATGLTDEQYF
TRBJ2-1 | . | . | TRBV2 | TGTGCCAGCAGTGCGCCAGCCGGAATGTACAATGAGCAGTTCTTC | CASSAPAGMYNEQFF
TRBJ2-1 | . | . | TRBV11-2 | TGTGCCAGCAGCTTAGCTGGAGGGGGGATATACAATGAGCAGTTCTTC | CASSLAGGGIYNEQFF
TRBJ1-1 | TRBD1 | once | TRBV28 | TGTGCCAGCAGTTTGGAGGACCTGGGACAGGGGGCAGGAATGACTGAAGCTTTCTTT | CASSLEDLGQGAGMTEAFF
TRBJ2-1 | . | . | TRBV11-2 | TGTGCCAGCAGCTTGGGGTCTAGCTCCTACAATGAGCAGTTCTTC | CASSLGSSSYNEQFF
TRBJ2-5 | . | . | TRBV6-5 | TGTGCCAGCACCCAATTAATGTATGGGACCCAGTACTTC | CASTQLMYGTQYF
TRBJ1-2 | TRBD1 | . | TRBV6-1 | TGTGCCAGCAGTGAAGTTGGGACAGGAATCTATGGCTACACCTTC | CASSEVGTGIYGYTF
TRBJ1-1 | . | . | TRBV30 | TGTGCCTGGAGTGTTGGCGAGCGTGGGGCTTTCTTT | CAWSVGERGAFF
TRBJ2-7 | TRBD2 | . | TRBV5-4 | TGTGCCAGCAGCGCAGGACTAGCGGGACCCTACGAGCAGTACTTC | CASSAGLAGPYEQYF
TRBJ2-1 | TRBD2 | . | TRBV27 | TGTGCCAGCAGGCCCCGTGGGACTAGCCTATTCTACAATGAGCAGTTCTTC | CASRPRGTSLFYNEQFF
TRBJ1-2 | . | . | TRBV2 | TGTGCCAGCAGTGAAGAGGCAGGCGTCTATGGCTACACCTTC | CASSEEAGVYGYTF
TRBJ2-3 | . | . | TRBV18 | TGTGCCAGCTCACCTCTAGGAATCGGAGATACGCAGTATTTT | CASSPLGIGDTQYF
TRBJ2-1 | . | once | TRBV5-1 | TGCGCCAGCAGCCCCAGGGAGTACAATGAGCAGTTCTTC | CASSPREYNEQFF
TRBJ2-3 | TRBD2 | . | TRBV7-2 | TGTGCCAGCAGTCAAGCGGGAAGCACAGATACGCAGTATTTT | CASSQAGSTDTQYF
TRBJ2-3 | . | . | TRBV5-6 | TGTGCCAGCAGCTTCCCTAGCAGGAGCACAGATACGCAGTATTTT | CASSFPSRSTDTQYF
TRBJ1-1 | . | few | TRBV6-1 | TGTGCCAGCAGTAAGCGACAGGAAGCTTTCTTT | CASSKRQEAFF
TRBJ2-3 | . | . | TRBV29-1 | TGCAGCGGGATGCCGTGGGGAGATAAAGATACGCAGTATTTT | CSGMPWGDKDTQYF
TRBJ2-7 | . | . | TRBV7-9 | TGTGCCAGCAGCTTAATGGCGTGGGGCCAGGGCACGGACGAGCAGTACTTC | CASSLMAWGQGTDEQYF
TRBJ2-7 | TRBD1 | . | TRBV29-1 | TGCAGCGGACTTACAGGGGGCTACGAGCAGTACTTC | CSGLTGGYEQYF
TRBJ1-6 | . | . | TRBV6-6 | TGTGCCAGCAGCTTAGCAGGGGTTTCACCCCTCCACTTT | CASSLAGVSPLHF
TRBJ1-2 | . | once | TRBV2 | TGTGCCAGCAGTGAAGCGGCGGGTAGGGGTAGACGTGGCTACACCTTC | CASSEAAGRGRRGYTF
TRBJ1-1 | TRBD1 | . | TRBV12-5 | TGTGCTAGTGCCTTGGACAGGGGGCGGGCTGAAGCTTTCTTT | CASALDRGRAEAFF
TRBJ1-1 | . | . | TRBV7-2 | TGTGCCAGCAGCTTCATAGGCCCCCTGGGTGACACTGAAGCTTTCTTT | CASSFIGPLGDTEAFF
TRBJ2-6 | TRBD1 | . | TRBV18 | TGTGCCAGCTCACCACGGACAGGCGATATCTCTGGGGCCAACGTCCTGACTTTC | CASSPRTGDISGANVLTF
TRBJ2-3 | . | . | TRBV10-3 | TGTGCCATCAGTGTCTCAGATACGCAGTATTTT | CAISVSDTQYF
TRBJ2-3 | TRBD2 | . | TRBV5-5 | TGTGCCAGCAGCCAAGCAAAGGGAGGGCCTGGAGATACGCAGTATTTT | CASSQAKGGPGDTQYF
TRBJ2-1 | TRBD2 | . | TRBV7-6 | TGTGCCAGCAGCTCGAGCGGGACCCTGGGGACGTATGAGCAGTTCTTC | CASSSSGTLGTYEQFF
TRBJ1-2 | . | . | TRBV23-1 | TGCGCCAGCAACGAGGGGGATAACTATGGCTACACCTTC | CASNEGDNYGYTF
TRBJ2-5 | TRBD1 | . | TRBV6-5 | TGTGCCAGCAGTTGGACCGGGACAGGGGTTGCAGAGACCCAGTACTTC | CASSWTGTGVAETQYF
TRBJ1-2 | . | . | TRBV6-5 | TGTGCCAGCAGTCGTTGGGAGTCGCGCTATGGCTACACCTTC | CASSRWESRYGYTF
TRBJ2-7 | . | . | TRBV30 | TGTGCCTGGAGGGCGGGGGCCTCTAGGGGGGGGCAGTACTTC | CAWRAGASRGGQYF
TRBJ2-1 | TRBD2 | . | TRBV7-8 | TGTGCCAGCAGTTGGACTAGCGGACTCCTCAATGAGCAGTTCTTC | CASSWTSGLLNEQFF
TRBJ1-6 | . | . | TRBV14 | TGTGCCAGCAGCCAAGGTCCAGGATATTCACCCCTCCACTTT | CASSQGPGYSPLHF
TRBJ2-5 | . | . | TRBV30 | TGTGCCTGGAGTGCCGGGGTGACCCAAGAGACCCAGTACTTC | CAWSAGVTQETQYF
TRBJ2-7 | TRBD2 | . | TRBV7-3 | TGTGCCAGCAGCCGGGAAGGCGGGGGAACCTACGAGCAGTACTTC | CASSREGGGTYEQYF
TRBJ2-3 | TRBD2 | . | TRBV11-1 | TGTGCCAGCAGCTCACTAGCGACCGATACGCAGTATTTT | CASSSLATDTQYF
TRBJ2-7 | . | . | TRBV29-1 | TGCAGCGTCGCCGCCGGGACCCCTGACGAGCAGTACTTC | CSVAAGTPDEQYF
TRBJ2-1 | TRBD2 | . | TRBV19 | TGTGCCAGTAGTCGGACTAGCGGGGGGGCTTATGAGCAGTTCTTC | CASSRTSGGAYEQFF
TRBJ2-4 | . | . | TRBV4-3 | TGCGCCAGCAGCCAGGGCCCAGGGGAGAACATTCAGTACTTC | CASSQGPGENIQYF
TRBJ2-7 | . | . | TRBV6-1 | TGTGCCAGCACAGGTGCCACCAGGCGTGACGAGCAGTACTTC | CASTGATRRDEQYF
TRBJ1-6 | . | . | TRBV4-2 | TGTGCCAGCAGCCAAGGCCGCACCCATAATTCACCCCTCCACTTT | CASSQGRTHNSPLHF
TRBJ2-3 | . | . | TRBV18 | TGTGCCAGCTCACCACCGACGGCTTTTTTCGGGGATACGCAGTATTTT | CASSPPTAFFGDTQYF
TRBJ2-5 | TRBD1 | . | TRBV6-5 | TGTGCCAGCAGTACTCAGGGGGTTCCAGAGACCCAGTACTTC | CASSTQGVPETQYF
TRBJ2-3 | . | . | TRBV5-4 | TGTGCCAGCAGCTTGCCGTCGGGGACTAGCACAGATACGCAGTATTTT | CASSLPSGTSTDTQYF
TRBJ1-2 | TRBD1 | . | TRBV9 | TGTGCCAGCAGCTCCTTGGACAGGCCTTATGGCTACACCTTC | CASSSLDRPYGYTF